The rows below give T cell receptor beta chains drawn from one sample of a study of T cells after yellow fever vaccination. MiXCR, applied by TCRdb to the 5' RACE reads, yields one record per CDR3 protein. The sample lists 200,000 to 250,000 distinct CDR3 sequences, about 3% occurring once. Specimen: CD4+ T cells sorted from PBMCs, collected 10 days after the yellow fever booster vaccination. These receptors all stem from a young man who received the YFV17D yellow fever vaccine. Both conserved end residues are part of each CDR3. A D gene is named only where the DNA matches it firmly. Size is omitted from some rows. Given values are once, few, many or a class for expanded clones.

cdr3_aa: CASSPETGGTQYF; cdr3_nt: TGTGCCAGCAGCCCCGAGACGGGGGGGACCCAGTACTTC; j_call: TRBJ2-5; v_call: TRBV7-7; d_call: TRBD2; clone_size: -
cdr3_aa: CASSQADGNTIYF; cdr3_nt: TGTGCCAGCAGCCAAGCTGATGGAAACACCATATATTTT; j_call: TRBJ1-3; v_call: TRBV3-1; d_call: -; clone_size: many
cdr3_aa: CASSPIVGVRNLNEQYF; cdr3_nt: TGTGCCAGCTCACCAATAGTTGGGGTGCGGAACCTCAACGAGCAGTACTTC; j_call: TRBJ2-7; v_call: TRBV18; d_call: -; clone_size: few
cdr3_aa: CASSVGHRAHQPQHF; cdr3_nt: TGTGCCAGCAGCGTAGGTCACAGGGCGCATCAGCCCCAGCATTTT; j_call: TRBJ1-5; v_call: TRBV9; d_call: -; clone_size: -
cdr3_aa: CASSLATKLTETQYF; cdr3_nt: TGTGCCAGCAGCTTGGCCACGAAACTGACGGAGACCCAGTACTTC; j_call: TRBJ2-5; v_call: TRBV5-8; d_call: -; clone_size: many
cdr3_aa: CAISDQGQTDTQYF; cdr3_nt: TGTGCCATCAGTGATCAGGGTCAAACAGATACGCAGTATTTT; j_call: TRBJ2-3; v_call: TRBV10-3; d_call: -; clone_size: -
cdr3_aa: CASSVESGGQGEQFF; cdr3_nt: TGTGCCAGCAGCGTAGAGAGTGGGGGCCAGGGAGAGCAGTTCTTC; j_call: TRBJ2-1; v_call: TRBV9; d_call: -; clone_size: many
cdr3_aa: CASSPGGDQETQYF; cdr3_nt: TGTGCCAGCAGCCCCGGGGGGGATCAAGAGACCCAGTACTTC; j_call: TRBJ2-5; v_call: TRBV7-3; d_call: TRBD2; clone_size: many
cdr3_aa: CASSQEKLAYEQYF; cdr3_nt: TGCGCCAGCAGCCAAGAAAAACTAGCCTACGAGCAGTACTTC; j_call: TRBJ2-7; v_call: TRBV4-3; d_call: -; clone_size: few
cdr3_aa: CASTSPEATDTQYF; cdr3_nt: TGTGCCAGCACCTCCCCGGAGGCGACAGATACGCAGTATTTT; j_call: TRBJ2-3; v_call: TRBV6-2/TRBV6-3; d_call: -; clone_size: -
cdr3_aa: CASSGSRRANVLTF; cdr3_nt: TGTGCCAGCAGTGGGTCCCGGAGGGCCAACGTCCTGACTTTC; j_call: TRBJ2-6; v_call: TRBV25-1; d_call: -; clone_size: few
cdr3_aa: CASRARDGIRSGNTIYF; cdr3_nt: TGTGCCAGCAGAGCCCGGGACGGAATCCGCTCTGGAAACACCATATATTTT; j_call: TRBJ1-3; v_call: TRBV6-5; d_call: -; clone_size: -
cdr3_aa: CASSLGFGDTEAFF; cdr3_nt: TGTGCCAGCAGCTTAGGTTTTGGGGACACTGAAGCTTTCTTT; j_call: TRBJ1-1; v_call: TRBV7-9; d_call: -; clone_size: many
cdr3_aa: CASSLLGRGTEAFF; cdr3_nt: TGCGCCAGCAGCCTACTAGGACGAGGGACTGAAGCTTTCTTT; j_call: TRBJ1-1; v_call: TRBV5-1; d_call: -; clone_size: few
cdr3_aa: CSASRSINTGGGYTF; cdr3_nt: TGCAGTGCTAGTCGTTCCATCAACACAGGGGGTGGCTACACCTTC; j_call: TRBJ1-2; v_call: TRBV20-1; d_call: TRBD1; clone_size: many
cdr3_aa: CSAREQGSGNNEQFF; cdr3_nt: TGCAGTGCTAGAGAACAGGGCTCGGGAAACAATGAGCAGTTCTTC; j_call: TRBJ2-1; v_call: TRBV20-1; d_call: -; clone_size: few
cdr3_aa: CASSYSTRVGYGYTF; cdr3_nt: TGTGCCAGCAGTTACTCGACGAGGGTGGGCTATGGCTACACCTTC; j_call: TRBJ1-2; v_call: TRBV6-5; d_call: -; clone_size: few
cdr3_aa: CASAEQGKGQPQHF; cdr3_nt: TGTGCCAGCGCGGAACAGGGGAAGGGTCAGCCCCAGCATTTT; j_call: TRBJ1-5; v_call: TRBV25-1; d_call: TRBD1; clone_size: -
cdr3_aa: CASRRGAGSNQPQHF; cdr3_nt: TGTGCCAGCAGACGAGGTGCCGGGAGCAATCAGCCCCAGCATTTT; j_call: TRBJ1-5; v_call: TRBV6-5; d_call: -; clone_size: few
cdr3_aa: CATRGSGGDTQYF; cdr3_nt: TGTGCCACCAGGGGCAGCGGAGGAGATACGCAGTATTTT; j_call: TRBJ2-3; v_call: TRBV24-1; d_call: -; clone_size: few
cdr3_aa: CASSPDFGSHNEQFF; cdr3_nt: TGTGCCAGCAGCCCCGATTTTGGCAGTCACAATGAGCAGTTCTTC; j_call: TRBJ2-1; v_call: TRBV7-2; d_call: -; clone_size: few
cdr3_aa: CASSVTGEQAEAFF; cdr3_nt: TGTGCCAGCAGCGTTACAGGGGAACAGGCTGAAGCTTTCTTT; j_call: TRBJ1-1; v_call: TRBV7-3; d_call: TRBD1; clone_size: -
cdr3_aa: CSARDSRTGDNTGELFF; cdr3_nt: TGCAGTGCTAGAGATAGTAGGACAGGGGATAACACCGGGGAGCTGTTTTTT; j_call: TRBJ2-2; v_call: TRBV20-1; d_call: TRBD1; clone_size: -
cdr3_aa: CASSLPTGMAGELFF; cdr3_nt: TGCGCCAGCAGCTTACCGACAGGAATGGCGGGGGAGCTGTTTTTT; j_call: TRBJ2-2; v_call: TRBV5-1; d_call: -; clone_size: -
cdr3_aa: CATSERRDQETQYF; cdr3_nt: TGTGCCACCAGTGAAAGAAGAGACCAAGAGACCCAGTACTTC; j_call: TRBJ2-5; v_call: TRBV24-1; d_call: -; clone_size: many
cdr3_aa: CASSLSPQGQPQHF; cdr3_nt: TGTGCCAGCAGCTTATCCCCCCAAGGACAGCCCCAGCATTTT; j_call: TRBJ1-5; v_call: TRBV7-9; d_call: -; clone_size: many
cdr3_aa: CASSLAPHRGDTQYF; cdr3_nt: TGTGCCAGCAGTTTAGCGCCACATCGGGGGGATACGCAGTATTTT; j_call: TRBJ2-3; v_call: TRBV12-3/TRBV12-4; d_call: -; clone_size: few
cdr3_aa: CSAGTSGGGYTF; cdr3_nt: TGCAGCGCAGGGACATCGGGGGGTGGCTACACCTTC; j_call: TRBJ1-2; v_call: TRBV29-1; d_call: -; clone_size: few
cdr3_aa: CSAIVDTQYF; cdr3_nt: TGCAGTGCTATAGTCGATACGCAGTATTTT; j_call: TRBJ2-3; v_call: TRBV20-1; d_call: -; clone_size: many
cdr3_aa: CATSDPTGNTGELFF; cdr3_nt: TGTGCCACCAGTGATCCGACAGGGAACACCGGGGAGCTGTTTTTT; j_call: TRBJ2-2; v_call: TRBV24-1; d_call: -; clone_size: many
cdr3_aa: CASSSGNRGDEQFF; cdr3_nt: TGCGCCAGCAGCTCTGGTAACAGGGGAGATGAGCAGTTCTTC; j_call: TRBJ2-1; v_call: TRBV5-1; d_call: TRBD1; clone_size: few
cdr3_aa: CASSQPPARGYTF; cdr3_nt: TGTGCCAGCAGCCAACCCCCAGCCCGGGGCTACACCTTC; j_call: TRBJ1-2; v_call: TRBV27; d_call: -; clone_size: -
cdr3_aa: CSAARLAGGQDTQYF; cdr3_nt: TGCAGTGCTGCTCGACTAGCGGGGGGGCAAGATACGCAGTATTTT; j_call: TRBJ2-3; v_call: TRBV20-1; d_call: TRBD2; clone_size: -
cdr3_aa: CASSLTPTGIYGYTF; cdr3_nt: TGTGCCAGCAGCTTGACCCCTACAGGGATCTATGGCTACACCTTC; j_call: TRBJ1-2; v_call: TRBV5-5; d_call: -; clone_size: many
cdr3_aa: CASSSTRDTEAFF; cdr3_nt: TGTGCCAGCAGCTCCACCCGGGACACTGAAGCTTTCTTT; j_call: TRBJ1-1; v_call: TRBV7-2; d_call: -; clone_size: many
cdr3_aa: CASSLSGTYQETQYF; cdr3_nt: TGTGCCAGCAGCTTATCAGGCACATACCAAGAGACCCAGTACTTC; j_call: TRBJ2-5; v_call: TRBV11-2; d_call: -; clone_size: many
cdr3_aa: CASSLGDRRGETQYF; cdr3_nt: TGCGCCAGCAGCTTGGGGGACAGGAGAGGTGAGACCCAGTACTTC; j_call: TRBJ2-5; v_call: TRBV5-1; d_call: TRBD1; clone_size: many
cdr3_aa: CASKTSGFSNEQYF; cdr3_nt: TGTGCCAGCAAGACTAGCGGTTTTTCCAACGAGCAGTACTTC; j_call: TRBJ2-7; v_call: TRBV3-1; d_call: TRBD2; clone_size: -
cdr3_aa: CASSESGQTPSEETQYF; cdr3_nt: TGTGCCAGCAGTGAAAGTGGACAAACCCCTTCCGAGGAGACCCAGTACTTC; j_call: TRBJ2-5; v_call: TRBV2; d_call: -; clone_size: few
cdr3_aa: CASAWTGLADTQYF; cdr3_nt: TGTGCCAGCGCTTGGACAGGGCTTGCAGATACGCAGTATTTT; j_call: TRBJ2-3; v_call: TRBV11-2; d_call: TRBD1; clone_size: many